This TCR beta chain was sequenced during a study of T-cell memory formation after mild COVID-19. Germline V CDR1 and CDR2: MGHRA, YSYEKL. V dropped 3 bases and J dropped 5; count of bases not matched to a gene: 4. This CDR3 region has 16 residues. One entry per CDR3 protein, called by TCRdb with MiXCR from the 5' RACE reads. The sample yields some 150,000 distinct CDR3 sequences, around 5.8% seen once. Sequencing was carried out using PBMCs or a T cell subset sorted from them (not recorded which). The chain is built from TRBV4-1 and TRBJ2-5; 15 nucleotides align to TRBD2. This receptor was obtained from an adult woman who had mild COVID-19 (a few samples of this study predate the infection). Cell type and time point are not known. The CDR3 reads CASSQGLAGGWETQYF. CDR3 nucleotide sequence: TGCGCCAGCAGCCAGGGACTAGCGGGGGGATGGGAGACCCAGTACTTC.